This T cell receptor beta chain was documented in a study of blood T cells in healthy people across ages. The study's findings and limits: Compared with aged donors, long-lived donors showed fewer expanded clones, suggesting selection.

The CDR3 has 12 amino acids. Germline values: CDR1 SEHNR, CDR2 FQNEAQ (reference sequence). As concerns this clonotype: Its antigen is undetermined.

The authors ran a second PCR of about 7 to 11 cycles using a sample-barcoded 5' primer and a J-beta primer mix. Per sample, CDR3-containing paired-end reads numbered at least 3 million. TCRdb redid the calling of the 5' RACE reads with MiXCR, one entry per CDR3 protein. The profile shows about 940,000 distinct CDR3 sequences, around 46% of them singletons. The specimen sequenced was blood. The chain employs TRBV7-9 and TRBJ2-5; D not certain. The closer fit of TRBJ2-1 to the DNA end suggests the J call may be wrong. The TCR was taken from a man aged 25 to 40 in good health. CDR3 loop: CASSLASRGQFF. The CDR3 coding sequence is TGTGCCAGCAGCTTAGCTTCAAGAGGCCAGTTCTTC.